This T cell receptor (beta chain) was sequenced in a study of T cell responses to AZD1222 COVID-19 vaccine. Data came from immunoSEQ multiplex PCR; TCRdb stores just in-frame clones and leaves some out. Found here are 150,000 to 200,000 clones, around 90% of them singletons; the top ten hold 1.9%. Study-wide findings and caveats: Receipt of two AZD1222 doses was followed by a rise in Spike-specific TCR breadth and depth. Spike-wide vaccine-associated CD4 TCRs dominated at 160-218 and 743-854. Targets within unmutated variant regions were reportedly found for nearly half of spike-specific TCRs. There were repertoire samples only from the period after the peak T cell response.

The length of the CDR3 is 15 residues. V gave up 4 bases and J gave up 3 bases, with 15 bases separating them. CDR1 and CDR2 from the germline V gene are LGHNA and YSLEER. A note on this clone: What it binds is unknown.

The receptor comes from an adult who received the AZD1222 COVID-19 vaccine. Specimen: peripheral blood, collected 28 days after the second AZD1222 dose. This sequence joins TRBV4-3 and TRBJ2-5, with D possibly called TRBD1 or TRBD2 (5 bases each). DNA of the CDR3: TGCGCCAGCAGCCGTTGGGGACCTCCGAAAGAGACCCAGTACTTC. Translation gives CASSRWGPPKETQYF.